Presented here are 11 T cell receptor beta chains from one specimen sequenced in a study of blood T cell repertoires in COVID-19. Produced via immunoSEQ multiplex PCR; TCRdb's table is partial and in-frame only. The sample carries about 150,000 clones, approximately 83% recorded once. Sequencing input: peripheral blood. The source of these receptors is a woman aged 60-75 years with COVID-19, enrolled during active disease.

The V gene is TRBV2, the J gene TRBJ1-5, with D perhaps TRBD1 (5 bases). Germline V gene data show CDR1 as SNHLY and CDR2 as FYNNEI. CDR3 size: 18 residues. V lost 0 bases and J 0 bases, leaving 15 bases between the germline ends. This chain's CDR3 is CASSEALQGAYSNQPQHF. DNA of the CDR3: TGTGCCAGCAGTGAAGCGCTTCAAGGGGCCTATAGCAATCAGCCCCAGCATTTT.

This clone showed up just a few times. V and J are TRBV9 and TRBJ2-1, with TRBD1 matching 10 bases. In germline, CDR1 is SGDLS, CDR2 YYNGEE. V was pared by 4 bases and J by 8 bases, with 6 bases of the junction left unmatched. The CDR3 extends over 14 amino acids. Here the CDR3 DNA reads TGTGCCAGCAGCTACCGACAGGGGGCCCATGAGCAGTTCTTC. It specifies CASSYRQGAHEQFF.

CDR3: CASSLTGTVTKNIQYF. The DNA of the CDR3 is TGTGCCAGCAGCCTCACCGGGACAGTCACCAAAAACATTCAGTACTTC. The J gene is TRBJ2-4, the V gene TRBV7-9; 7 bases are a match to TRBD1. This CDR3 is built from 16 residues. V was pared by 5 bases and J by 2 bases, with 9 bases of the junction left unmatched. Per the germline V gene, CDR1 is SEHNR and CDR2 is FQNEAQ (reference sequence).

The CDR3 sequence is CASSLDSQGKVALHF. CDR3 in DNA: TGTGCCAGCAGCTTAGACTCACAGGGCAAGGTGGCCCTCCACTTT. V and J are TRBV11-2 and TRBJ1-6; tentatively, D is TRBD1 (6 bases). The length of the CDR3 is 15 residues. CDR1 is SGHAT and CDR2 is FQNNGV in the germline V gene. Trimming took off 0 bases at V and 14 bases at J, with 17 bases between the two ends. The entire variable domain, with the rest obtained from reference TRBV11-2 and TRBJ1-6, is as follows: EAGVAQSPRYKIIEKRQSVAFWCNPISGHATLYWYQQILGQGPKLLIQFQNNGVVDDSQLPKDRFSAERLKGVDSTLKIQPAKLEDSAVYLCASSLDSQGKVALHFGNGTRLTVT.

Worth noting for this clone: The same CDR3 is also encoded by other DNA sequences in this sample. The genes are TRBV24-1 and TRBJ1-2; D ambiguous. Trimming took off 4 bases at V and 5 bases at J, with 4 bases between the two ends. Germline CDR1 is KGHDR and CDR2 is SFDVKD. The CDR3 is 11 amino acids. Here the CDR3 DNA reads TGTGCCACCAGTGACCGGTATGGCTACACCTTC. Residues: CATSDRYGYTF.

V and J are TRBV3-1 (or the pseudogene TRBV3-2) and TRBJ1-2; 9 nucleotides agree with TRBD1. The germline gives CDR1 LGHDT, CDR2 YNNKEL (reference sequence). The CDR3 is 15 amino acids. Germline trimming cut 0 bases from V and 6 bases from J; bases unmatched to any gene: 5. The CDR3 protein is CASSQDWDRANGYTF. CDR3 in DNA: TGTGCCAGCAGCCAAGATTGGGACAGGGCGAATGGCTACACCTTC.

V and J are TRBV21-1 and TRBJ1-5; the table's D gene call, TRBD1, was not cross checked with the DNA. TRBV21-1 is a known pseudogene. There are 14 residues in the CDR3. CDR3 amino acids: CASSRDRRNQPQHF. Here the CDR3 DNA reads TGTGCCAGCAGCAGAGACAGGCGTAATCAGCCCCAGCATTTT.

The V call is TRBV5-1, the J call TRBJ1-1, with D unresolved. This CDR3 is built from 14 residues. The germline V and J ends were trimmed by 5 bases and 4 bases, with 15 bases remaining between them. Germline CDR1 is SGHRS and CDR2 is YFSETQ. CDR3 sequence: CASRWTEGGTEAFF. In DNA form, the CDR3 reads TGCGCCAGCAGATGGACGGAGGGCGGCACTGAAGCTTTCTTT.

This chain's CDR3 is CASSLGRSDNEQFF. CDR3 DNA: TGTGCCAGCAGCTTAGGGCGGAGCGACAATGAGCAGTTCTTC. This chain links TRBV7-9 with TRBJ2-1; unclear D gene. Germline CDR1 and CDR2: SEHNR and FQNEAQ (reference sequence). This CDR3 has 14 amino acids. V lost 1 base, J lost 5 bases, and 9 bases lay in between. Supplemented by reference TRBV7-9 and TRBJ2-1, the full variable domain reads DTGVSQNPRHKITKRGQNVTFRCDPISEHNRLYWYRQTLGQGPEFLTYFQNEAQLEKSRLLSDRFSAERPKGSFSTLEIQRTEQGDSAMYLCASSLGRSDNEQFFGPGTRLTVL.

The gene calls are TRBV6-1 and TRBJ2-1; 7 positions agree with TRBD2. The CDR3 loop spans 15 amino acids. V lost 3 bases to trimming and J lost 4 bases; unmatched junction nucleotides: 6. Per the germline V gene, CDR1 is MNHNS and CDR2 is SASEGT. CDR3 loop: CASSDLAGEYNEQFF. As DNA, the CDR3 is TGTGCCAGCAGTGATTTGGCGGGGGAGTACAATGAGCAGTTCTTC.

The chain joins TRBV30 to TRBJ2-2, with a possible D match to TRBD2 (6 bases). Germline assignment: CDR1 GTSNPN and CDR2 SVGIG (reference sequence). V was pared by 2 bases and J by 4 bases, with 14 bases between. The CDR3 runs to 15 residues. This CDR3 reads CAWSRPSRGTGELFF. As DNA, the CDR3 is TGTGCCTGGAGTCGCCCCTCGCGGGGCACCGGGGAGCTGTTTTTT.